This entry concerns a single T cell receptor beta chain. Its antigen remains unidentified. Primers used in a second PCR of roughly 6 to 12 cycles were a sample-barcoded 5' primer and a J-beta primer mix. A 12-random-nucleotide template-switch adaptor tagged each cDNA molecule. TCRdb re-called the 5' RACE reads through MiXCR, storing one row per CDR3 protein. Here the sample spans roughly 800,000 distinct CDR3 sequences, approximately 25% being singletons. The sample is drawn from a study of blood T cells in healthy people across ages. Study findings and constraints: A conclusive naive versus antigen-experienced comparison was prevented by the unsorted PBMCs.

V was pared by 6 bases and J by 3 bases, with 12 bases of the junction left unmatched. There are 18 residues in the CDR3. This sample was also put to use in a study of T cells of mothers and their children. Per that paper: Healthy Caucasian mothers, a few in number, and their six children were the donors.

This chain links TRBV12-3 or TRBV12-4 with TRBJ2-2; TRBD2 aligns across 11 bases. The source of this sequence is a boy aged 5 to 17 in good health. The specimen sequenced was blood. CDR3 region: CASSPTGTSGLYTGELFF. The CDR3 coding sequence is TGTGCCAGCAGCCCGACCGGGACTAGCGGATTATACACCGGGGAGCTGTTTTTT.